The text below deals with one T cell receptor (beta chain). The length of the CDR3 is 15 residues. Looked up from germline, CDR1 is MNHEY and CDR2 is SVGAGI. The V segment lost 4 bases and the J segment 2 bases; nucleotides outside the gene matches: 6. The sample is drawn from a study of blood T cell repertoires in COVID-19. Study background: Spain, Italy and the United States supplied samples that represented acute and convalescent COVID-19. Sample material is recorded as cDNA or gDNA derived from T cells, B-cell-depleted T cells, or PBMCs.

Original processing methods: Reference gene primer amplification gave nucleated cell count estimates. TCRdb's copy holds only in-frame clones and misses some; the assay was immunoSEQ multiplex PCR. Clonal size and the V and J genes are those of that table, whereas D and trimming came from the DNA. The sample lists approximately 90,000 clones, around 85% occurring once. The source is a human donor in a cohort sampled during active COVID-19. Sequenced input: peripheral blood. This sequence joins TRBV6-5 and TRBJ2-7; TRBD1 matches 9 bases. The CDR3 sequence is CASSLGQGSAYEQYF. CDR3 coding DNA: TGTGCCAGCAGTTTGGGACAGGGTAGCGCCTACGAGCAGTACTTC.